Following are 28 T cell receptor beta chains from one sample sequenced in a study of cytomegalovirus exposure and HLA in healthy donors. Sequencing used immunoSEQ multiplex PCR; TCRdb keeps in-frame clones, though not all of them. Of about 160,000 clones listed, roughly 86% are singletons. The material sequenced was PBMCs. These receptors originate from a man younger than 30 in good health and CMV-seropositive.

This chain uses TRBV5-1 with TRBJ2-7, with TRBD1 matching 7 bases. Germline CDR1 is SGHRS and CDR2 is YFSETQ. V lost 10 bases and J lost 2; bases outside the gene matches: 12. The CDR3 contains 14 residues. CDR3 sequence (DNA): TGCGCCTCGTACTCCGGGACAGCTACCTACGAGCAGTACTTC. It translates to CASYSGTATYEQYF.

The V call is TRBV6-5, the J call TRBJ2-7, with D possibly matching TRBD1 (7 bases). V dropped 7 bases and J dropped 5 bases, with 18 bases sitting between them. This CDR3 has 14 residues. Germline V gene sequence: CDR1 MNHEY, CDR2 SVGAGI. The CDR3 spells CASTQRQGGNEQYF. The CDR3, as DNA: TGTGCCAGCACCCAAAGACAGGGCGGGAACGAGCAGTACTTC.

V is TRBV5-1 and J is TRBJ1-5; 11 nucleotides align to TRBD1. CDR1 and CDR2 from the germline V gene are SGHRS and YFSETQ. The V and J ends lost 4 bases and 5 bases, in that order; junction bases with no gene match: 2. The CDR3 totals 14 residues. The CDR3 region has the DNA TGCGCCAGCAGCCGGACAGGGGGCGATCAGCCCCAGCATTTT. Its protein is CASSRTGGDQPQHF.

This chain links TRBV6-1 with TRBJ1-1; D is unclear. Between the trimmed V and J ends, which lost 4 bases and 2 bases, there was a span of 8 bases. Per germline, CDR1 MNHNS and CDR2 SASEGT. The CDR3 loop spans 13 amino acids. Here the CDR3 DNA reads TGTGCCAGCAGTGTAAACAGAAACACTGAAGCTTTCTTT. Protein: CASSVNRNTEAFF.

The CDR3 nucleotides read TGTGCCACCAGCAGAGATGAGGGTCGGCCCCAGCATTTT. Translated: CATSRDEGRPQHF. The rearrangement links TRBV15 to TRBJ1-5; the D is unclear. V was trimmed by 0 bases and J by 9 bases, leaving 9 bases between them. This CDR3 is 13 amino acids long. Germline values: CDR1 LNHNV, CDR2 YYDKDF (reference sequence).

V and J are TRBV4-1 and TRBJ2-4; 10 bases are shared with TRBD2. CDR1 and CDR2 from the germline V gene are MGHRA and YSYEKL. The CDR3 loop spans 17 amino acids. Germline trimming cut 3 bases from V and 2 bases from J; bases unmatched to any gene: 7. The CDR3 DNA reads TGCGCCAGCAGCCACGTACTAGCGGGATTACCCAAAAACATTCAGTACTTC. It is translated as CASSHVLAGLPKNIQYF.

This chain connects TRBV30 to TRBJ2-7, with TRBD1 matching 9 bases. V lost 5 bases, J lost 1 base, and 6 bases stayed unmatched. Germline CDR1 is GTSNPN and CDR2 is SVGIG (reference sequence). This CDR3 region has 14 residues. The CDR3 nucleotides read TGTGCCTGGTCCCCGGGACAGGGATCCTACGAGCAGTACTTC. It specifies CAWSPGQGSYEQYF.

This chain joins TRBV6-1 and TRBJ1-4, with D perhaps matching TRBD1 (6 bases). Germline values: CDR1 MNHNS, CDR2 SASEGT. The CDR3 is 12 residues long. With 7 bases removed from V and 7 bases from J, the gap between germline ends came to 10 bases. CDR3 bases: TGTGCCAGCACAGGGGCTAGTGAAAAACTGTTTTTT. Its translation is CASTGASEKLFF.

This sequence joins TRBV28 and TRBJ2-7, with 7 bases fitting TRBD2. CDR3 length: 16 amino acids. The V gene end was trimmed by 4 bases and the J gene end by 0 bases; junction bases not matched to a gene: 9. The germline V gene has CDR1 MDHEN and CDR2 SYDVKM. CDR3 protein: CASSSTLGRLSYEQYF. CDR3 DNA sequence: TGTGCCAGCAGTTCGACTCTCGGGAGGCTCTCCTACGAGCAGTACTTC.

The DNA of the CDR3 is TGTGCCACCAGCAAGCGGGAGGAGACCTACAATGAGCAGTTCTTC. It codes for CATSKREETYNEQFF. The gene calls are TRBV15 and TRBJ2-1; 9 bases match TRBD2. The trim removed 4 bases at V and 2 bases at J, leaving 3 bases unmatched. CDR3 length: 15 amino acids. Germline values: CDR1 LNHNV, CDR2 YYDKDF (reference sequence).

The DNA for the CDR3 is TGTGCCATCAGCCGGACAGAAGAGGGTCAGCCCCAGCATTTT. It yields the protein CAISRTEEGQPQHF. The V call is TRBV10-3, the J call TRBJ1-5; weak D call: TRBD1 (6 bases). This CDR3 is built from 14 residues. Trimming left V 6 bases short and J 6 bases short, with 15 bases between. Per the germline V gene, CDR1 is ENHRY and CDR2 is SYGVKD.

The chain uses TRBV29-1 and TRBJ1-2, with 8 positions matching TRBD1. V was pared by 4 bases and J by 11 bases, with 6 bases of the junction left unmatched. The CDR3 is made up of 11 amino acids. The germline CDR1 and CDR2 sequences are SQVTM and ANQGSEA. Here the CDR3 DNA reads TGCAGCGTTGTTGCACAGGGGGAGTACACCTTC. This gives the protein CSVVAQGEYTF.

The sample holds one count of this clone. The gene calls are TRBV15 and TRBJ2-1; a possible D gene is TRBD2 (6 bases). V gave up 1 base and J gave up 4 bases, with 14 bases separating them. Germline V lookup: CDR1 LNHNV, CDR2 YYDKDF (reference sequence). This CDR3 has 16 residues. CDR3 bases: TGTGCCACCAGCAGAGGGGGCGGAGGGTCTTACAATGAGCAGTTCTTC. Translated, it gives CATSRGGGGSYNEQFF.

The gene calls are TRBV19 and TRBJ2-7; 8 bases line up with TRBD2. The germline V gene has CDR1 LNHDA and CDR2 SQIVND (reference sequence). Trimming removed 4 bases from V and 5 bases from J; junction bases left unmatched: 10. The CDR3 is 15 residues long. CDR3 in DNA: TGTGCCAGTAGTACCCTGGCGGGAGGAATGGACGAGCAGTACTTC. Translation: CASSTLAGGMDEQYF.

The V gene is TRBV5-1, the J gene TRBJ2-3; 8 nucleotides match TRBD2. After removal of 2 bases from V and 1 base from J, the junction contained 3 bases not matched to a gene. CDR1 is SGHRS, CDR2 YFSETQ, per germline. CDR3 length equals 15 residues. The chain's CDR3 is CASSFSGDRTDTQYF. The CDR3 DNA sequence: TGCGCCAGCAGCTTTAGCGGGGACCGCACAGATACGCAGTATTTT.

This clone was recorded a few times. The rearrangement links TRBV4-1 to TRBJ2-2, with 8 bases fitting TRBD1. The CDR3 runs 16 residues. Germline values: CDR1 MGHRA, CDR2 YSYEKL. After removal of 1 base from V and 6 bases from J, the junction contained 7 bases not matched to a gene. This CDR3 is CASSQVRTGRAGELFF. The DNA of the CDR3 is TGCGCCAGCAGCCAAGTTCGGACAGGGCGAGCCGGGGAGCTGTTTTTT.

J is TRBJ2-7 and V is TRBV21-1; the table's D call of TRBD1 was not tested on the DNA. TRBV21-1 is annotated as a pseudogene. The CDR3 is 19 residues long. CDR3 amino acids: CASSKAVSPGQGDSYEQYF. The CDR3 DNA reads as TGTGCCAGCAGCAAAGCCGTTTCCCCGGGACAGGGGGATTCCTACGAGCAGTACTTC.

This rearrangement joins TRBV7-9 to TRBJ2-7; 9 bases are shared with TRBD2. The trim removed 2 bases at V and 2 bases at J, leaving 10 bases unmatched. Germline V lookup: CDR1 SEHNR, CDR2 FQNEAQ (reference sequence). The CDR3 is 17 amino acids. CDR3: CASSLHPSGGSAYEQYF. The DNA for the CDR3 is TGTGCCAGCAGCTTACATCCGAGCGGGGGGTCCGCCTACGAGCAGTACTTC. Variable domain in full (rest from reference TRBV7-9 and TRBJ2-7): DTGVSQNPRHKITKRGQNVTFRCDPISEHNRLYWYRQTLGQGPEFLTYFQNEAQLEKSRLLSDRFSAERPKGSFSTLEIQRTEQGDSAMYLCASSLHPSGGSAYEQYFGPGTRLTVT.

The genes are TRBV7-8 and TRBJ2-7; D is perhaps TRBD1 (5 bases). From germline, CDR1 is SGHVS and CDR2 FQNEAQ. The CDR3 sequence is 14 residues long. The V gene lost 5 bases and the J gene lost 2 bases, with 13 bases spanning the gap. The CDR3 region has the DNA TGTGCCAGCAGCCCAAGACAGAACCCCTACGAGCAGTACTTC. This encodes CASSPRQNPYEQYF.

This chain links TRBV18 with TRBJ1-3; 7 bases agree with TRBD1. Germline V gene sequence: CDR1 KGHSH, CDR2 LQKENI. Losses at the gene ends were 3 bases for V and 0 bases for J; bases not matched to a gene: 8. This CDR3 region has 17 residues. This chain's CDR3 is CASSPRDSKFSGNTIYF. The CDR3 bases are TGTGCCAGCTCACCCAGGGACAGCAAATTCTCTGGAAACACCATATATTTT.

This rearrangement joins TRBV9 to TRBJ2-1; the D is unclear. Trimming removed 4 bases at V and 6 bases at J, with 11 bases between. From germline, CDR1 is SGDLS and CDR2 YYNGEE. There are 13 residues in the CDR3. In DNA, the CDR3 is TGTGCCAGCAGCACGACTCCCACCAATGAGCAGTTCTTC. This encodes CASSTTPTNEQFF.

This clone was counted a few times. Compared with germline, one end of the junction differs, possibly owing to a read error. The gene calls are TRBV7-7 and TRBJ1-1; possible D gene TRBD1, 5 bases. CDR3 length: 14 residues. Germline CDR1 SSHAT, CDR2 FNYEAQ (reference sequence). CDR3 amino acids: CASSFTVQGTEAFF. The CDR3 DNA reads TGTGCTAGCAGCTTTACGGTTCAGGGCACTGAAGCTTTCTTT.

The V gene is TRBV4-2, the J gene TRBJ2-1; TRBD2 agrees at 7 bases. The germline V gene has CDR1 LGHNA and CDR2 YNFKEQ. The V segment lost 0 bases and the J segment 0 bases; nucleotides outside the gene matches: 2. The CDR3 is made up of 16 amino acids. In DNA, the CDR3 is TGTGCCAGCAGCCAAGAAACTAGCGCCTCCTACAATGAGCAGTTCTTC. This sequence encodes CASSQETSASYNEQFF.

Here the CDR3 reads CASSFRLQSYNEQFF. The DNA of the CDR3 is TGCGCCAGCAGCTTTCGACTACAATCATACAATGAGCAGTTCTTC. The chain carries TRBV5-1 and TRBJ2-1; D might be TRBD2 (5 bases). V was trimmed by 2 bases and J by 4 bases, leaving 13 bases between them. This CDR3 is 15 amino acids long. CDR1 is SGHRS, CDR2 YFSETQ, per germline.

The chain recombines TRBV5-8 with TRBJ2-7; the D is unclear. Germline CDR1 is SGHTS and CDR2 is YDEGEE. V lost 4 bases and J lost 3, with 5 bases in between. There are 11 residues in the CDR3. The CDR3: CASSTYYEQYF. The CDR3 coding sequence is TGTGCCAGCAGCACATACTACGAGCAGTACTTC.

The chain is built from TRBV4-1 and TRBJ2-1; 8 bases are a match to TRBD1. The V gene end was trimmed by 2 bases and the J gene end by 2 bases; junction bases not matched to a gene: 5. This CDR3 has 16 amino acids. Germline CDR1 is MGHRA and CDR2 is YSYEKL. CDR3 nucleotide sequence: TGCGCCAGCAGCCAAATCCAGGACAGGGCCTACAATGAGCAGTTCTTC. Its protein is CASSQIQDRAYNEQFF.

The gene calls are TRBV21-1 and TRBJ2-4; the D call of TRBD1 is as the table states it, not checked on the DNA. TRBV21-1 is a recognized pseudogene. The CDR3 runs to 16 residues. CDR3 amino acids: CASSKAATGGIAIQYF. The CDR3 nucleotides read TGTGCCAGCAGCAAAGCCGCGACAGGGGGGATCGCCATTCAGTACTTC.

The V and J genes are TRBV5-4 and TRBJ1-2; maybe TRBD1 (5 bases). The CDR3 totals 15 residues. Germline assignment: CDR1 SGHNT and CDR2 YYREEE (reference sequence). Deletions cut 4 bases from V and 6 bases from J, with 19 bases between. The CDR3 here is CASSLGGGEYNGYTF. The CDR3 nucleotides are TGTGCCAGCAGCCTGGGAGGAGGGGAATATAATGGCTACACCTTC.